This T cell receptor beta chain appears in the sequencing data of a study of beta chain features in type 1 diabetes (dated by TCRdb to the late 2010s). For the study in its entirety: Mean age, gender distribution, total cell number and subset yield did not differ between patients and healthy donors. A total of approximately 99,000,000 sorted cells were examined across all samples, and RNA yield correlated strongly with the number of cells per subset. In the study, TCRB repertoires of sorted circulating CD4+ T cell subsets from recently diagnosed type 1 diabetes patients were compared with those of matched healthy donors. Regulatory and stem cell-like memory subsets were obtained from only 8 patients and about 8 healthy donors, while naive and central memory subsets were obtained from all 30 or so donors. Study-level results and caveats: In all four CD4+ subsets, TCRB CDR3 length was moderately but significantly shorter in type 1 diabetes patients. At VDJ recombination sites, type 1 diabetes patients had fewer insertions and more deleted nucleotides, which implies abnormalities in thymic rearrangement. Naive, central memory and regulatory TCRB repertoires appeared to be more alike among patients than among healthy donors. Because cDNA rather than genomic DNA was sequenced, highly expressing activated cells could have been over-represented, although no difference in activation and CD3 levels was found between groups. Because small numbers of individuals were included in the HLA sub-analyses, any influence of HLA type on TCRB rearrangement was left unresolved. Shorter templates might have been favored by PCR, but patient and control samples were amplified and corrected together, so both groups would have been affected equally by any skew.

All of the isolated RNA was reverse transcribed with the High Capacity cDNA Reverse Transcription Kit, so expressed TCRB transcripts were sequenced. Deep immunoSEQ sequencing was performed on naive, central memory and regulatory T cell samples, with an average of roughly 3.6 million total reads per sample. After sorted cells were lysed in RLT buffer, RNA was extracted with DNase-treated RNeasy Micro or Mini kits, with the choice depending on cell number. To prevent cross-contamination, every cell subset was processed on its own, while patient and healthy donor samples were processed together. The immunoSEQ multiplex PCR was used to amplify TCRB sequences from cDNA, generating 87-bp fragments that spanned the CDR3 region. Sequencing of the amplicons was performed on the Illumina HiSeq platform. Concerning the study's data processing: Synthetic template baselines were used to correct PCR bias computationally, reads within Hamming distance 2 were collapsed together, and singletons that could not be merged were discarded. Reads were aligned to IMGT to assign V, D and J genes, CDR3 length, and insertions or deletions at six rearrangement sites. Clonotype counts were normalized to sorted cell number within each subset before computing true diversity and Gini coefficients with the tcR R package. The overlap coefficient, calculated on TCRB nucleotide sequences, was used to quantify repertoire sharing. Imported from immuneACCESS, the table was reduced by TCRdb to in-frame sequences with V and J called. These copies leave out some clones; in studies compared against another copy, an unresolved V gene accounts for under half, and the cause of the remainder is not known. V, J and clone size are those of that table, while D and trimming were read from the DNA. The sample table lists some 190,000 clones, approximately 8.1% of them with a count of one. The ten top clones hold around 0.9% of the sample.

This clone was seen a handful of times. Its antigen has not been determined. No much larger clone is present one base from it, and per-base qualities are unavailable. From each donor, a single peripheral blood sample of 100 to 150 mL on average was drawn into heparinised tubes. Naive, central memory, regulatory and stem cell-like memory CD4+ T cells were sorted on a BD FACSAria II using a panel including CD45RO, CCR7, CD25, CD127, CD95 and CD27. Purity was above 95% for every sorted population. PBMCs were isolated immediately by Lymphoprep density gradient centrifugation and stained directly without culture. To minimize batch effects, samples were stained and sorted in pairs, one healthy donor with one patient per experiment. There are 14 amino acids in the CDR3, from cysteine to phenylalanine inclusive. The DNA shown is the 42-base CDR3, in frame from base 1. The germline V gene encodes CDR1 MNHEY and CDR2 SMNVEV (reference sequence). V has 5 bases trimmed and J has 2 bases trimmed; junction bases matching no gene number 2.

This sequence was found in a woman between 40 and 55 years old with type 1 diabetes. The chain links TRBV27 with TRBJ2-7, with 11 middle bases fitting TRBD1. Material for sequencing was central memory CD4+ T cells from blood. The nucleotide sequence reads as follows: TGTGCCAGCAGTAGGGGACAGGGGGCCTACGAGCAGTACTTC. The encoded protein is CASSRGQGAYEQYF.